One sample yielded the 21 T cell receptor beta chains listed below, sequenced in a study of cytotoxic CD8 clonotypes in ibrutinib-treated CLL. Profiled with immunoSEQ multiplex PCR; TCRdb holds only in-frame clones, not every one. Found here are about 68,000 clones, approximately 71% of them singletons; the top ten hold roughly 5.9%. Sequenced here: PBMCs, sampled after 12 months of ibrutinib treatment. The receptors were gathered from a human donor with chronic lymphocytic leukemia.

This clone came up a few times. The V gene is TRBV19, the J gene TRBJ1-4; 8 nucleotides match TRBD1. From germline, CDR1 is LNHDA and CDR2 SQIVND (reference sequence). The CDR3 has 16 residues. With 5 bases clipped from V and 3 bases from J, the junction kept 8 bases outside the gene matches. In DNA form, the CDR3 reads TGTGCCAGTAGTTCAACCGGACAGGGCTCTAATGAAAAACTGTTTTTT. It specifies CASSSTGQGSNEKLFF.

The V gene is TRBV11-1, the J gene TRBJ2-1, with 11 bases fitting TRBD2. This CDR3 region has 16 residues. V shed 3 bases and J 7 bases; nucleotides not matched to a gene: 8. Germline V gene lookup returns CDR1 SGHAT and CDR2 FQDESV (reference sequence). The CDR3 reads CASSFSGGAAGNEQFF. DNA for the CDR3: TGTGCCAGCAGCTTTAGCGGGGGGGCCGCGGGTAATGAGCAGTTCTTC. Based on the CDR3 plus reference TRBV11-1 and TRBJ2-1, the full variable domain is EAEVAQSPRYKITEKSQAVAFWCDPISGHATLYWYRQILGQGPELLVQFQDESVVDDSQLPKDRFSAERLKGVDSTLKIQPAELGDSAMYLCASSFSGGAAGNEQFFGPGTRLTVL.

This chain joins TRBV7-6 and TRBJ2-7, with 8 positions matching TRBD2. J gave up 4 bases and V 1 base, and 9 bases lay outside the gene matches. CDR1 and CDR2 (germline): SGHVS, FNYEAQ. The CDR3 has 16 amino acids. CDR3 sequence: CASSLEGAGGSYEQYF. DNA for the CDR3: TGTGCCAGCAGCTTAGAAGGTGCGGGGGGCAGTTACGAGCAGTACTTC.

This rearrangement joins TRBV6-5 to TRBJ1-2, with D possibly being TRBD1 (5 bases). Trimming pared 6 bases from V and 4 bases from J, leaving 12 bases between. Germline V CDR1 and CDR2: MNHEY, SVGAGI. This CDR3 has 13 residues. CDR3 sequence (DNA): TGTGCCAGCAGACTAGACAGACTCTATGGCTACACCTTC. Its protein product is CASRLDRLYGYTF.

The rearrangement links TRBV19 to TRBJ1-2; D remains ambiguous. The germline V gene encodes CDR1 LNHDA and CDR2 SQIVND (reference sequence). The V end was cut by 2 bases, the J end by 2 bases, with 9 bases between. The CDR3 spans 14 residues. The CDR3 spells CASSISNGNYGYTF. In DNA form, the CDR3 reads TGTGCCAGTAGTATATCTAACGGAAACTATGGCTACACCTTC. Full variable domain (missing parts from reference TRBV19 and TRBJ1-2): DGGITQSPKYLFRKEGQNVTLSCEQNLNHDAMYWYRQDPGQGLRLIYYSQIVNDFQKGDIAEGYSVSREKKESFPLTVTSAQKNPTAFYLCASSISNGNYGYTFGSGTRLTVV.

V and J are TRBV11-2 and TRBJ1-2; possibly TRBD1 for D (6 bases). V was shortened by 5 bases and J by 7 bases, with 23 bases between the two germline ends. Germline loops: CDR1 SGHAT, CDR2 FQNNGV. The CDR3 sequence is 16 residues long. The CDR3 DNA reads TGTGCCAGCAGCCGAAACCACCAGACAGGTTTCGGTGGCTACACCTTC. This codes for CASSRNHQTGFGGYTF.

This clone has just a few counts. The V and J genes are TRBV27 and TRBJ1-6; D is ambiguous. There are 12 residues in the CDR3. Deletions cut 5 bases from V and 7 bases from J, with 6 bases between. Germline CDR1 is MNHEY and CDR2 is SMNVEV (reference sequence). This chain's CDR3 is CASSPGNSPLHF. The CDR3 DNA reads TGTGCCAGCAGTCCTGGGAATTCACCCCTCCACTTT.

The J gene is TRBJ1-1, the V gene TRBV6-5; D is perhaps TRBD1 (6 bases). Germline CDR1 MNHEY, CDR2 SVGAGI. This CDR3 contains 15 residues. The V end lost 3 bases, the J end lost 1 base, and 12 bases lay between the germline ends. The CDR3 here is CASSYRTGRNTEAFF. The CDR3 DNA reads as TGTGCCAGCAGTTATCGAACAGGGCGGAACACTGAAGCTTTCTTT.

The chain is built from TRBV27 and TRBJ2-3, with TRBD1 matching over 7 bases. This CDR3 has 15 amino acids. Germline CDR1 reads MNHEY; CDR2 reads SMNVEV (reference sequence). The V and J ends lost 3 bases and 4 bases, in that order; junction bases with no gene match: 7. For the CDR3, the DNA is TGTGCCAGCAGTTTGAAAAGGGGGCGCCCAGATACGCAGTATTTT. The encoded protein is CASSLKRGRPDTQYF.

The sample holds a few counts of this clone. The V call is TRBV29-1, the J call TRBJ1-2, with 7 bases lining up with TRBD1. V shed 2 bases and J 4 bases; nucleotides not matched to a gene: 4. The CDR3 consists of 13 residues. Germline-derived CDR1 and CDR2 are SQVTM and ANQGSEA. CDR3 bases: TGCAGCGTTGAATATCCAGGGGGCTATGGCTACACCTTC. This codes for CSVEYPGGYGYTF.

This chain uses TRBV5-1 with TRBJ2-5, with 14 bases matching TRBD2. This CDR3 is 14 amino acids long. The V gene's germline CDR1 is SGHRS and CDR2 YFSETQ. Losses at the gene ends were 7 bases for V and 1 base for J; bases not matched to a gene: 0. The CDR3: CASGLAGGQETQYF. DNA for the CDR3: TGCGCCAGCGGACTAGCGGGGGGCCAAGAGACCCAGTACTTC.

A single count supports this clone. The rearrangement uses TRBV19 and TRBJ1-1, with 7 bases matching TRBD1. Looked up from germline, CDR1 is LNHDA and CDR2 is SQIVND (reference sequence). The CDR3 consists of 17 residues. J gave up 4 bases and V 6 bases, and 17 bases lay outside the gene matches. The CDR3 coding sequence is TGTGCCAGTAGACTCAGACAGGGACTAGATGTGGGCACTGAAGCTTTCTTT. This gives the protein CASRLRQGLDVGTEAFF.

The CDR3 reads CASSRDPWDTEAFF. The CDR3 DNA sequence: TGTGCCAGCAGCCGCGACCCTTGGGACACTGAAGCTTTCTTT. The chain employs TRBV11-3 and TRBJ1-1; D gene uncertain. The CDR3 extends over 14 amino acids. The V gene lost 5 bases and the J gene lost 3 bases, with 13 bases spanning the gap. Germline loops: CDR1 SGHNT, CDR2 YENEEA.

The chain uses TRBV15 and TRBJ2-2; tentative D call: TRBD1 (6 bases). Germline V gene sequence: CDR1 LNHNV, CDR2 YYDKDF (reference sequence). Trimming shortened V by 5 bases and J by 3 bases, and 16 bases separated the two germline ends. The CDR3 has 16 amino acids. The CDR3 region has the DNA TGTGCCACCAGCGAACAGGGATTCTTGGACACCGGGGAGCTGTTTTTT. Encoded protein: CATSEQGFLDTGELFF.

This clone was seen a few times. The J gene is TRBJ1-2, the V gene TRBV19; D perhaps matches TRBD1 (5 bases). Deletions cut 4 bases from V and 6 bases from J, with 18 bases between. The length of the CDR3 is 15 residues. CDR1 and CDR2 (germline): LNHDA, SQIVND (reference sequence). CDR3 region: CASSNQGGGADGYTF. The CDR3 DNA is TGTGCCAGTAGTAATCAGGGTGGGGGAGCGGATGGCTACACCTTC.

This chain uses TRBV30 with TRBJ1-5; tentative D call: TRBD1 (6 bases). Germline V gene lookup returns CDR1 GTSNPN and CDR2 SVGIG (reference sequence). Trimming shortened V by 0 bases and J by 6 bases, and 9 bases separated the two germline ends. The CDR3 is made up of 13 amino acids. The CDR3 DNA reads as TGTGCCTGGAGTGTAACAGGGTGTCAGCCCCAGCATTTT. Residues: CAWSVTGCQPQHF.

The table lists this clone with a few counts. This chain joins TRBV10-1 and TRBJ2-7; D remains unclear. CDR3 length equals 16 residues. Germline V gives CDR1 WNHNN, CDR2 SYGVQD (reference sequence). Between the trimmed V and J ends, which lost 0 bases and 7 bases, there was a span of 19 bases. The DNA of the CDR3 is TGCGCCAGCAGTGAGTCGAAATTTAGCCCCCGTGGGGAGCAGTACTTC. It is translated as CASSESKFSPRGEQYF.

This clone was seen only a few times. The chain recombines TRBV29-1 with TRBJ1-4; the D gene is possibly TRBD1 (5 bases). Looked up from germline, CDR1 is SQVTM and CDR2 is ANQGSEA. This CDR3 is built from 14 residues. Trimming removed 6 bases at V and 6 bases at J, with 17 bases between. CDR3 sequence reads: CSVGGGNGDEKLFF. The DNA of the CDR3 is TGCAGCGTGGGTGGGGGAAATGGGGATGAAAAACTGTTTTTT.

The rearrangement uses TRBV19 and TRBJ1-6, with TRBD1 identical over 7 bases. Germline-derived CDR1 and CDR2 are LNHDA and SQIVND (reference sequence). CDR3 length equals 14 residues. After removal of 2 bases from V and 6 bases from J, the junction contained 1 base not matched to a gene. The CDR3 sequence is CASSIYRGNSPLHF. The CDR3 coding sequence is TGTGCCAGTAGTATATACAGGGGTAATTCACCCCTCCACTTT.

V gene TRBV19 combines with J gene TRBJ1-3; a possible D gene is TRBD1 (5 bases). There are 16 residues in the CDR3. From germline, CDR1 is LNHDA and CDR2 SQIVND (reference sequence). The V end was cut by 9 bases, the J end by 0 bases, with 18 bases between. CDR3 nucleotide sequence: TGTGCCAGCAAGAACACAGGTCTCAACTCTGGAAACACCATATATTTT. This codes for CASKNTGLNSGNTIYF.

This clone was observed once. The chain combines TRBV14 with TRBJ2-1; 9 positions agree with TRBD2. This CDR3 region has 18 residues. V trimming: 0 bases; J trimming: 5 bases; junction bases outside the gene matches: 11. CDR1 is SGHDN, CDR2 FVKESK, per germline. The CDR3 loop is CASSQEVRASGDHNEQFF. For the CDR3, the DNA is TGTGCCAGCAGCCAAGAGGTTCGGGCTAGCGGGGACCACAATGAGCAGTTCTTC. Drawing the rest from reference TRBV14 and TRBJ2-1, the complete variable domain is EAGVTQFPSHSVIEKGQTVTLRCDPISGHDNLYWYRRVMGKEIKFLLHFVKESKQDESGMPNNRFLAERTGGTYSTLKVQPAELEDSGVYFCASSQEVRASGDHNEQFFGPGTRLTVL.